The following is a T cell receptor beta chain sequence with its context. The antigen is undetermined. The sample originates from a study of blood T cells in healthy people across ages. Using a J-beta primer mix together with a sample-barcoded 5' primer, a second PCR was run for about 7 to 12 cycles. A single record per CDR3 protein comes from TCRdb applying MiXCR to the 5' RACE reads. Of 850,000 to 1,300,000 distinct CDR3 sequences listed, 40% to 45% were seen once; the top ten hold approximately 20%. Extraction yielded at least 5 micrograms of total RNA per sample. Study-level results: Any conclusive comparison of naive versus antigen-experienced cells was prevented by using unsorted PBMCs.

CDR1 is MDHEN and CDR2 is SYDVKM in the germline V gene. CDR3 size: 14 residues. V was trimmed by 3 bases and J by 7 bases, leaving 13 bases between them. The receptor was isolated from a woman aged 60-70 years in good health. The source material was blood. The chain employs TRBV28 and TRBJ1-5; D is ambiguous. The CDR3 is CASSLEPSRQPQHF. The CDR3 coding sequence is TGTGCCAGCAGTTTGGAGCCGTCCCGGCAGCCCCAGCATTTT.